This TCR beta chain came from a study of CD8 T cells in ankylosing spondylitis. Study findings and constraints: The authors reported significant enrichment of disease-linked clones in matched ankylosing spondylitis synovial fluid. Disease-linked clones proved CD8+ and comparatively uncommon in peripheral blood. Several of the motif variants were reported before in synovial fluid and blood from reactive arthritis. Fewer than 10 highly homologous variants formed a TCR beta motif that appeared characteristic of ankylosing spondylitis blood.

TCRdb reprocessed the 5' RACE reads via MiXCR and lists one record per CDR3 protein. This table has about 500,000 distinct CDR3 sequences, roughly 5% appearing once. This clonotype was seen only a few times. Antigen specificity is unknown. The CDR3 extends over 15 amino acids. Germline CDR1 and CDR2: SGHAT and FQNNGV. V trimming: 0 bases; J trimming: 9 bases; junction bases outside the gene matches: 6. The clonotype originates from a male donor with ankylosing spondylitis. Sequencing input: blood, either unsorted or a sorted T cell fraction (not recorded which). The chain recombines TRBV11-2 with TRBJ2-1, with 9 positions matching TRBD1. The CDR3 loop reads CASSLEGQGFAEQFF. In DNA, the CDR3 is TGTGCCAGCAGCTTAGAGGGACAGGGATTCGCTGAGCAGTTCTTC.